What follows are 11 T cell receptor beta chains derived from one specimen sequenced in a study of response to subunit inactivated influenza vaccine (dated by TCRdb to 2017 to 2018). Libraries were prepared through RT-PCR. Sequencing instrument: Illumina HiSeq 2500. TCRdb trimmed the raw reads at Q25, called clones with MiXCR and kept productive beta chains. Every CDR3 protein is listed once, alongside the most common genes and DNA of its rows. The sample table contains around 530,000 distinct CDR3 sequences; only one count was recorded for 15% to 20% of them. The top ten clonotypes cover 2.5% to 3.5% of the sample. The source was CD4+ T cells sorted from PBMCs, collected less than 30 months after vaccination. The receptors originated from a man in his fifties or sixties who received an inactivated influenza vaccine. Donor details come from another sample of the same person, matched by shared clones.

This chain uses TRBV20-1 with TRBJ1-2; D uncertain. V was cut by 6 bases and J by 6 bases, with 8 bases left in between. CDR3 length: 10 residues. Germline V gives CDR1 DFQATT, CDR2 SNEGSKA (reference sequence). The CDR3 DNA sequence: TGCAGTGCCTCAACGGATGGCTACACCTTC. This translates into CSASTDGYTF.

Ten or more counts support this clonotype. The J gene is TRBJ1-6, the V gene TRBV3-1, with 9 bases fitting TRBD1. J lost 7 bases, V lost 5 bases, and 3 bases had no gene match. This CDR3 is 14 amino acids long. CDR1 and CDR2 from the germline V gene are LGHDT and YNNKEL (reference sequence). CDR3 sequence (DNA): TGTGCCAGCAGCTCCGGGACAGGGAATTCACCCCTCCACTTT. It codes for CASSSGTGNSPLHF.

The genes are TRBV28 and TRBJ2-7, with D unresolved. The CDR3 is 12 residues long. CDR1 is MDHEN and CDR2 is SYDVKM in the germline V gene. The V end was cut by 8 bases, the J end by 4 bases, with 12 bases between. CDR3 nucleotide sequence: TGTGCCAGCTTTAGAATGGGGTACGAGCAGTACTTC. Translated, it gives CASFRMGYEQYF.

This clonotype was counted once. The rearrangement links TRBV7-9 to TRBJ2-7, with 8 bases that match TRBD2. Germline V gene lookup returns CDR1 SEHNR and CDR2 FQNEAQ (reference sequence). J gave up 5 bases and V 4 bases, and 13 bases lay outside the gene matches. This CDR3 spans 16 amino acids. CDR3 amino acids: CASSSPPRSGNNEQYF. The CDR3 DNA reads as TGTGCCAGCAGCTCCCCCCCCCGTAGCGGGAATAACGAGCAGTACTTC.

This clonotype was seen only a few times. The chain joins TRBV3-1 to TRBJ2-3, with D hard to call. This CDR3 is built from 15 residues. Trimming took off 1 base at V and 2 bases at J, with 10 bases between the two ends. The germline V gene has CDR1 LGHDT and CDR2 YNNKEL (reference sequence). The CDR3 region is CASSQANSNTDTQYF. For the CDR3, the DNA is TGTGCCAGCAGCCAAGCCAACTCAAACACAGATACGCAGTATTTT.

The chain combines TRBV7-2 with TRBJ2-7, with a tentative D call TRBD1 (6 bases). V was pared by 5 bases and J by 0 bases, with 14 bases between. CDR3 length: 15 amino acids. In germline, CDR1 is SGHTA, CDR2 FQGNSA. CDR3: CASSQPGVSSYEQYF. The CDR3 DNA follows: TGTGCCAGCAGCCAGCCAGGGGTAAGCTCCTACGAGCAGTACTTC.

The table lists this clonotype with a few counts. V gene TRBV4-2 combines with J gene TRBJ2-7; D gene ambiguous. The ends were cut back, 0 bases at V and 4 bases at J, with 7 bases in the middle. Germline V CDR1 and CDR2: LGHNA, YNFKEQ. The CDR3 spans 13 residues. CDR3 coding DNA: TGTGCCAGCAGCCAAGAACCCTTTTACGAGCAGTACTTC. Its protein product is CASSQEPFYEQYF.

The V and J genes are TRBV20-1 and TRBJ1-5; D may be TRBD1 (5 bases). The V end was cut by 2 bases, the J end by 9 bases, with 11 bases between. CDR1 is DFQATT and CDR2 is SNEGSKA in the germline V gene (reference sequence). The CDR3 totals 12 residues. This CDR3 reads CSARRGFLPQHF. The DNA for the CDR3 is TGCAGTGCTAGAAGGGGTTTTCTGCCCCAGCATTTT.

The chain couples TRBV7-2 to TRBJ2-2, with TRBD1 matching over 8 bases. This CDR3 has 15 residues. Germline V gene lookup returns CDR1 SGHTA and CDR2 FQGNSA. Trimming at V came to 4 bases and at J to 6 bases, leaving 7 bases not matched to a gene. CDR3 DNA sequence: TGTGCCAGCAGCTCTACAGGGGGAAGGGCCGGGGAGCTGTTTTTT. Its translation: CASSSTGGRAGELFF.

This clonotype was detected many times. The V call is TRBV12-3 or TRBV12-4, the J call TRBJ1-3; possibly TRBD1 for D (5 bases). V lost 6 bases, J lost 7 bases, and 16 bases lay in between. The CDR3 spans 14 residues. CDR3 DNA: TGTGCCAGCAGGCACTACGCCGGGGGGAACACCATATATTTT. This sequence encodes CASRHYAGGNTIYF.

This clonotype was seen more than once but under ten times. The V and J genes are TRBV15 and TRBJ2-7, with no clear D. Trimming left V 1 base short and J 5 bases short, with 6 bases between. The CDR3 is 12 residues long. Germline V gives CDR1 LNHNV, CDR2 YYDKDF (reference sequence). The CDR3: CATSRVRDEQYF. DNA for the CDR3: TGTGCCACCAGCAGAGTGCGAGACGAGCAGTACTTC.